The 28 T cell receptor beta chains given below trace back to one sample, sequenced in a study of T cell responses to AZD1222 COVID-19 vaccine. Assay used: immunoSEQ multiplex PCR; TCRdb lists only in-frame clones, some missing. Of some 80,000 clones listed, approximately 88% are singletons. The sample was peripheral blood, taken 28 days after the second dose of the MenACWY control vaccine. Receptors were obtained from an adult who received the MenACWY meningococcal vaccine as a control.

This clone was found once. This chain links TRBV5-4 with TRBJ2-7; D may be TRBD1 (6 bases). The germline CDR1 and CDR2 sequences are SGHNT and YYREEE (reference sequence). The CDR3 runs 17 residues. With 1 base removed from V and 2 bases from J, the gap between germline ends came to 19 bases. CDR3 loop: CASSLRGRGQSTYEQYF. For the CDR3, the DNA is TGTGCCAGCAGCTTGAGGGGTCGGGGACAAAGCACCTACGAGCAGTACTTC. Full variable domain (outside the CDR3, taken from reference TRBV5-4 and TRBJ2-7): ETGVTQSPTHLIKTRGQQVTLRCSSQSGHNTVSWYQQALGQGPQFIFQYYREEENGRGNFPPRFSGLQFPNYSSELNVNALELDDSALYLCASSLRGRGQSTYEQYFGPGTRLTVT.

The rearrangement uses TRBV5-8 and TRBJ2-1; 8 bases fit TRBD2. This CDR3 comprises 15 residues. Per the germline V gene, CDR1 is SGHTS and CDR2 is YDEGEE. V lost 2 bases to trimming and J lost 2 bases; unmatched junction nucleotides: 3. The CDR3 is CASSFRGGTYNEQFF. The CDR3 region has the DNA TGTGCCAGCAGCTTTCGGGGGGGCACCTACAATGAGCAGTTCTTC.

The rearrangement links TRBV5-6 to TRBJ1-1; a possible D gene is TRBD1 (5 bases). CDR1 and CDR2 (germline): SGHDT, YYEEEE. This CDR3 contains 14 residues. The V end was cut by 5 bases, the J end by 0 bases, with 11 bases between. Here the CDR3 DNA reads TGTGCCAGCAGTACGGGGCTAATGAACACTGAAGCTTTCTTT. This encodes CASSTGLMNTEAFF.

This clone appeared once. The rearrangement uses TRBV13 and TRBJ2-7; D uncertain. V lost 4 bases and J 4 bases, leaving 8 bases between the germline ends. The CDR3 has 12 residues. CDR1 is PRHDT and CDR2 is FYEKMQ in the germline V gene (reference sequence). CDR3 bases: TGTGCCAGCAGCTCCGGACCTTACGAGCAGTACTTC. Protein product: CASSSGPYEQYF.

V and J are TRBV5-1 and TRBJ1-2; D may be TRBD1 (6 bases). Germline V lookup: CDR1 SGHRS, CDR2 YFSETQ. The CDR3 loop spans 14 amino acids. V was shortened by 0 bases and J by 8 bases, with 14 bases between the two germline ends. The CDR3 nucleotides read TGCGCCAGCAGCTTGGAGGGGCAGGGGAAAGGCTACACCTTC. This codes for CASSLEGQGKGYTF.

V is TRBV7-2 and J is TRBJ1-4; 8 nucleotides match TRBD1. This CDR3 is built from 16 residues. With 3 bases clipped from V and 7 bases from J, the junction kept 10 bases outside the gene matches. Germline-derived CDR1 and CDR2 are SGHTA and FQGNSA. The CDR3 loop is CASSFGSGGWGEKLFF. CDR3 in DNA: TGTGCCAGCAGCTTCGGATCAGGGGGCTGGGGTGAAAAACTGTTTTTT.

This clone came up a few times. CDR3 residues: CASSQERAGGPGQETQYF. CDR3 nucleotides: TGCGCCAGCAGCCAAGAACGAGCGGGGGGGCCGGGACAAGAGACCCAGTACTTC. The rearrangement uses TRBV4-1 and TRBJ2-5, with 10 nucleotides matching TRBD2. The germline CDR1 and CDR2 sequences are MGHRA and YSYEKL. The V and J ends lost 0 bases and 2 bases, in that order; junction bases with no gene match: 9. CDR3 length: 18 residues.

The chain recombines TRBV2 with TRBJ2-1, with D perhaps matching TRBD1 (7 bases). Germline lookup yields CDR1 SNHLY and CDR2 FYNNEI. The V end was cut by 0 bases, the J end by 8 bases, with 14 bases between. This CDR3 comprises 15 residues. For the CDR3, the DNA is TGTGCCAGCAGTGAAGCAGGAGGGGGCATCGATGAGCAGTTCTTC. Translation: CASSEAGGGIDEQFF.

V gene TRBV19 combines with J gene TRBJ1-5, with D perhaps TRBD1 (5 bases). V lost 6 bases and J lost 0, with 9 bases in between. The CDR3 is made up of 14 amino acids. The germline V gene has CDR1 LNHDA and CDR2 SQIVND (reference sequence). In DNA form, the CDR3 reads TGTGCCAGTAGCCGCACAGGTAGCAATCAGCCCCAGCATTTT. Translating gives CASSRTGSNQPQHF.

J is TRBJ2-7 and V is TRBV19; no definite D call. The CDR3 runs 15 residues. The V gene lost 3 bases and the J gene lost 8 bases, with 20 bases spanning the gap. Germline values: CDR1 LNHDA, CDR2 SQIVND (reference sequence). The CDR3 nucleotides are TGTGCCAGTAGTATTTTGGCAGGAACCCCTACGCAGCAGTACTTC. This gives the protein CASSILAGTPTQQYF.

The chain combines TRBV3-1 (or the pseudogene TRBV3-2) with TRBJ1-1; no firm D call. The CDR3 consists of 15 residues. Trimming pared 4 bases from V and 1 base from J, leaving 13 bases between. The V gene's germline CDR1 is LGHDT and CDR2 YNNKEL (reference sequence). This CDR3 reads CASSPALGANTEAFF. DNA of the CDR3: TGTGCCAGCAGCCCCGCTCTGGGTGCGAACACTGAAGCTTTCTTT.

This clone was seen just once. Other DNA sequences in this specimen translate into the identical CDR3. V gene TRBV3-1 (or the pseudogene TRBV3-2) combines with J gene TRBJ1-1; TRBD1 might be the D (5 bases). CDR1 LGHDT and CDR2 YNNKEL come from the germline V gene (reference sequence). This CDR3 comprises 16 residues. V shed 4 bases and J shed 1 base, with 16 bases lying between them. The CDR3: CASSLGGSGGNTEAFF. The CDR3 DNA sequence: TGTGCCAGCAGCCTCGGGGGGAGTGGGGGGAACACTGAAGCTTTCTTT.

J is TRBJ1-4 and V is TRBV7-9; 7 bases are shared with TRBD1. Germline V gene lookup returns CDR1 SEHNR and CDR2 FQNEAQ (reference sequence). The CDR3 is 15 amino acids. J gave up 7 bases and V 5 bases, and 10 bases lay outside the gene matches. Here the CDR3 reads CASSLQTSGGEKLFF. Written as DNA, the CDR3 is TGTGCCAGCAGCCTCCAGACTTCAGGGGGTGAAAAACTGTTTTTT.

This clone was observed a handful of times. V and J are TRBV4-2 and TRBJ2-5, with 7 positions matching TRBD2. The CDR3 has 15 residues. CDR1 and CDR2 (germline): LGHNA, YNFKEQ. V gave up 4 bases and J gave up 5 bases; unmatched junction bases: 10. In DNA form, the CDR3 reads TGTGCCAGCAGCCCCTCGGCGGGGGATAGCGAGACCCAGTACTTC. Its translation: CASSPSAGDSETQYF.

The rearrangement uses TRBV4-2 and TRBJ2-3; D possibly corresponds to TRBD1 (5 bases). Germline CDR1 reads LGHNA; CDR2 reads YNFKEQ. The V gene lost 0 bases and the J gene lost 4 bases, with 14 bases spanning the gap. The CDR3 runs to 16 residues. The CDR3 region has the DNA TGTGCCAGCAGCCAAGATCCGGTGGGGCAGGCAGATACGCAGTATTTT. This codes for CASSQDPVGQADTQYF.

This sequence joins TRBV30 and TRBJ1-4, with a weak D call TRBD1 (5 bases). With 2 bases removed from V and 3 bases from J, the gap between germline ends came to 16 bases. The germline CDR1 and CDR2 sequences are GTSNPN and SVGIG (reference sequence). The CDR3 has 16 amino acids. The CDR3 nucleotides read TGTGCCTGGAGTCCATTCGGGACCGTTGCTAATGAAAAACTGTTTTTT. It encodes CAWSPFGTVANEKLFF.

The J gene is TRBJ2-7, the V gene TRBV13; D remains unclear. There are 15 residues in the CDR3. Germline values: CDR1 PRHDT, CDR2 FYEKMQ (reference sequence). Trimming stripped 1 base from V and 0 bases from J, with 10 bases between. The CDR3 spells CASSLDGRSSYEQYF. The CDR3, as DNA: TGTGCCAGCAGCTTAGATGGACGGAGCTCCTACGAGCAGTACTTC.

This clone has only one observation. The chain couples TRBV19 to TRBJ1-1; D is ambiguous. The CDR3 is 13 amino acids. Deletions cut 5 bases from V and 5 bases from J, with 12 bases between. The germline gives CDR1 LNHDA, CDR2 SQIVND (reference sequence). CDR3 loop: CASSLGSGTEAFF. The CDR3 bases are TGTGCCAGTAGTTTGGGGTCGGGGACTGAAGCTTTCTTT.

This chain links TRBV4-2 with TRBJ1-2; 8 bases are a match to TRBD1. The V and J ends lost 0 bases and 6 bases, in that order; junction bases with no gene match: 3. The CDR3 has 14 amino acids. Germline V gene lookup returns CDR1 LGHNA and CDR2 YNFKEQ. The CDR3 DNA is TGTGCCAGCAGCCAAGATCGACAGGGGAATGGCTACACCTTC. This encodes CASSQDRQGNGYTF.

The chain uses TRBV15 and TRBJ1-1; TRBD1 matches at 11 bases. Germline CDR1 LNHNV, CDR2 YYDKDF (reference sequence). The junction had 2 bases not matched to a gene; V was cut back by 1 base and J by 1 base. The length of the CDR3 is 16 residues. The CDR3 is CATSRGGTGGNTEAFF. The CDR3 nucleotides read TGTGCCACCAGCAGAGGTGGGACAGGGGGGAACACTGAAGCTTTCTTT.

This clone appeared a few times. V gene TRBV28 combines with J gene TRBJ2-7; D is unresolved. The germline V and J ends were trimmed by 1 base and 5 bases, with 15 bases remaining between them. This CDR3 has 15 amino acids. Germline CDR1 is MDHEN and CDR2 is SYDVKM. The CDR3 nucleotides read TGTGCCAGCAGTTTATCTTGGGGTGGTCGGAACGAGCAGTACTTC. It translates to CASSLSWGGRNEQYF.

This rearrangement joins TRBV19 to TRBJ1-5; TRBD1 aligns across 10 bases. After removal of 5 bases from V and 1 base from J, the junction contained 2 bases not matched to a gene. The CDR3 loop spans 15 amino acids. The germline V gene encodes CDR1 LNHDA and CDR2 SQIVND (reference sequence). The CDR3 protein is CASSPDRGSNQPQHF. For the CDR3, the DNA is TGTGCCAGTAGTCCGGACAGGGGGAGCAATCAGCCCCAGCATTTT. The variable domain in full, completed from reference TRBV19 and TRBJ1-5, reads DGGITQSPKYLFRKEGQNVTLSCEQNLNHDAMYWYRQDPGQGLRLIYYSQIVNDFQKGDIAEGYSVSREKKESFPLTVTSAQKNPTAFYLCASSPDRGSNQPQHFGDGTRLSIL.

CDR3 loop: CASTGQHNQPQHF. The CDR3 region has the DNA TGTGCCAGCACCGGACAGCATAATCAGCCCCAGCATTTT. The rearrangement joins TRBV2 to TRBJ1-5; tentatively, D is TRBD1 (6 bases). Germline CDR1 SNHLY, CDR2 FYNNEI. The CDR3 totals 13 residues. V dropped 7 bases and J dropped 4 bases, with 11 bases sitting between them.

The gene calls are TRBV24-1 and TRBJ1-1; 12 bases are shared with TRBD1. The CDR3 covers 15 residues. CDR1 KGHDR and CDR2 SFDVKD come from the germline V gene. The V gene end was trimmed by 4 bases and the J gene end by 7 bases; junction bases not matched to a gene: 6. CDR3 bases: TGTGCCACCAGTGACCCCGGGACAGGGGGCGGTGAAGCTTTCTTT. This gives the protein CATSDPGTGGGEAFF.

This rearrangement joins TRBV9 to TRBJ1-5, with 7 bases that match TRBD1. The V and J ends lost 4 bases and 6 bases, in that order; junction bases with no gene match: 7. There are 14 residues in the CDR3. The V gene's germline CDR1 is SGDLS and CDR2 YYNGEE. This CDR3 reads CASSPGTEGQPQHF. CDR3 DNA sequence: TGTGCCAGCAGCCCCGGGACAGAGGGTCAGCCCCAGCATTTT.

The rearrangement links TRBV20-1 to TRBJ1-3; unclear D gene. There are 13 residues in the CDR3. Per germline, CDR1 DFQATT and CDR2 SNEGSKA (reference sequence). With 3 bases removed from V and 0 bases from J, the gap between germline ends came to 6 bases. The CDR3, as DNA: TGCAGTGCTAGTAAAGACTCTGGAAACACCATATATTTT. Translated: CSASKDSGNTIYF.

The chain is built from TRBV7-2 and TRBJ1-5, with D maybe TRBD1 (5 bases). CDR3 size: 15 residues. Germline CDR1 SGHTA, CDR2 FQGNSA. V was trimmed by 2 bases and J by 2 bases, leaving 10 bases between them. The CDR3 sequence: CASSLSGMGNQPQHF. Written as DNA, the CDR3 is TGTGCCAGCAGCTTATCAGGGATGGGCAATCAGCCCCAGCATTTT.

This clone was seen a single time. The chain links TRBV5-6 to TRBJ2-7; D gene unclear. The CDR3 has 12 amino acids. Per the germline V gene, CDR1 is SGHDT and CDR2 is YYEEEE. V was trimmed by 4 bases and J by 1 base, leaving 6 bases between them. This chain's CDR3 is CASSGRSYEQYF. Written as DNA, the CDR3 is TGTGCCAGCAGCGGACGTTCCTACGAGCAGTACTTC.